Presented here are 30 T cell receptor beta chains from one specimen sequenced in a study of T-cell memory formation after mild COVID-19. TCRdb reanalysed the 5' RACE reads using MiXCR and keeps one entry per CDR3 protein. Among 290,000 or so distinct CDR3 sequences listed, roughly a fifth were seen once. Material for sequencing was PBMCs or a T cell subset sorted from them (not recorded which). Every receptor here comes from a man aged 18-30 years who had mild COVID-19 (a few samples of this study predate the infection). Cell type and time point are not known.

The chain recombines TRBV20-1 with TRBJ1-1; D gene ambiguous. This CDR3 has 15 residues. CDR1 is DFQATT and CDR2 is SNEGSKA in the germline V gene (reference sequence). V shed 4 bases and J shed 1 base, with 16 bases lying between them. CDR3 region: CSAIPPSVGNTEAFF. The CDR3 bases are TGCAGTGCTATCCCTCCGTCGGTAGGGAACACTGAAGCTTTCTTT.

The rearrangement uses TRBV3-1 and TRBJ2-2, with 11 bases aligning to TRBD2. The junction had 7 bases not matched to a gene; V was cut back by 6 bases and J by 7 bases. CDR1 and CDR2 (germline): LGHDT, YNNKEL (reference sequence). The CDR3 has 15 residues. CDR3 DNA: TGTGCCAGCAGTCGACTAGCGGGGTTCGACGGGGAGCTGTTTTTT. It encodes CASSRLAGFDGELFF.

V and J are TRBV19 and TRBJ2-7; the D gene is possibly TRBD1 (5 bases). Germline V lookup: CDR1 LNHDA, CDR2 SQIVND (reference sequence). The CDR3 runs 14 residues. Deletions cut 3 bases from V and 7 bases from J, with 16 bases between. DNA of the CDR3: TGTGCCAGTAGTATTCAACCAGACAGCTCTGAGCAGTACTTC. Protein product: CASSIQPDSSEQYF.

The CDR3 here is CASSLTAGETDTQYF. The CDR3, as DNA: TGTGCCAGCAGCTTAACGGCGGGGGAGACAGATACGCAGTATTTT. The chain carries TRBV11-1 and TRBJ2-3, with 7 bases fitting TRBD2. Germline V gives CDR1 SGHAT, CDR2 FQDESV (reference sequence). This CDR3 is 15 amino acids long. The trim removed 2 bases at V and 3 bases at J, leaving 5 bases unmatched.

In this sample, this clonotype turned up a few times. The chain is built from TRBV4-1 and TRBJ1-4, with 7 bases fitting TRBD1. The germline V gene has CDR1 MGHRA and CDR2 YSYEKL. After removal of 0 bases from V and 7 bases from J, the junction contained 2 bases not matched to a gene. The length of the CDR3 is 14 residues. CDR3 DNA: TGCGCCAGCAGCCAAGACAGGGGGGTTGAAAAACTGTTTTTT. Its protein product is CASSQDRGVEKLFF.

The chain carries TRBV6-2 or TRBV6-3 and TRBJ2-1, with 11 bases that match TRBD1. CDR1 is MNHEY, CDR2 SVGEGT, per germline. The trim removed 5 bases at V and 15 bases at J, leaving 12 bases unmatched. CDR3 length equals 14 residues. This CDR3 is CASSRGTGGKIAFF. The CDR3 region has the DNA TGTGCCAGCAGTAGGGGGACAGGGGGGAAGATCGCGTTCTTC.

Written as DNA, the CDR3 is TGTGCCAGCAGCTCCCGCGGGGGGGAGACCCAGTACTTC. Translating gives CASSSRGGETQYF. V and J are TRBV7-9 and TRBJ2-5, with TRBD2 identical over 8 bases. CDR3 length: 13 residues. Looked up from germline, CDR1 is SEHNR and CDR2 is FQNEAQ (reference sequence). Unmatched junction bases numbered 3, after V lost 4 bases and J lost 5 bases.

This chain connects TRBV20-1 to TRBJ2-1, with D tentatively TRBD2 (5 bases). This CDR3 region has 12 residues. V was clipped by 6 bases and J by 7 bases, with 13 bases between them. The V gene's germline CDR1 is DFQATT and CDR2 SNEGSKA (reference sequence). This CDR3 reads CSALLGRNEQFF. CDR3 sequence (DNA): TGCAGTGCCTTACTAGGGCGAAATGAGCAGTTCTTC.

The chain recombines TRBV9 with TRBJ2-1, with TRBD2 matching 9 bases. This CDR3 is built from 14 residues. From germline, CDR1 is SGDLS and CDR2 YYNGEE. With 4 bases clipped from V and 10 bases from J, the junction kept 9 bases outside the gene matches. The CDR3 loop reads CASSPIAGVREQFF. CDR3 bases: TGTGCCAGCAGCCCTATAGCGGGGGTACGGGAGCAGTTCTTC.

This clonotype is a singleton in its sample. The rearrangement uses TRBV7-8 and TRBJ2-7; the match to TRBD1 covers 7 bases. There are 14 residues in the CDR3. V gave up 4 bases and J gave up 8 bases; unmatched junction bases: 11. Germline CDR1 SGHVS, CDR2 FQNEAQ. The CDR3 sequence is CASSSARGLYQQYF. The CDR3 DNA follows: TGTGCCAGCAGCTCAGCCAGGGGGTTGTACCAGCAGTACTTC.

The gene calls are TRBV5-1 and TRBJ2-3; 10 bases align to TRBD1. Germline CDR1 reads SGHRS; CDR2 reads YFSETQ. The CDR3 extends over 15 amino acids. Trimming at V came to 2 bases and at J to 5 bases, leaving 5 bases not matched to a gene. CDR3 in amino acids: CASSFLGQGGDTQYF. CDR3 bases: TGCGCCAGCAGCTTCTTAGGACAGGGGGGAGATACGCAGTATTTT.

This clonotype was counted only a few times. This chain links TRBV7-9 with TRBJ1-1, with 7 bases fitting TRBD1. Germline CDR1 reads SEHNR; CDR2 reads FQNEAQ (reference sequence). J was trimmed by 4 bases and V by 5 bases; bases with no gene match: 7. This CDR3 region has 14 residues. CDR3 protein: CASSTVSGGTEAFF. CDR3 in DNA: TGTGCCAGCAGCACCGTATCAGGGGGCACTGAAGCTTTCTTT.

This clonotype was detected only a few times. The chain employs TRBV2 and TRBJ1-2; D uncertain. Germline V gives CDR1 SNHLY, CDR2 FYNNEI. The V end was cut by 10 bases, the J end by 3 bases, with 12 bases between. There are 12 residues in the CDR3. CDR3 amino acids: CAIAHQDYGYTF. CDR3 in DNA: TGTGCCATCGCACATCAGGACTATGGCTACACCTTC.

This clonotype was observed at least ten times. The V gene is TRBV5-1, the J gene TRBJ2-2; D is possibly TRBD1 (6 bases). The length of the CDR3 is 14 residues. Trimming stripped 1 base from V and 3 bases from J, with 7 bases between. CDR1 SGHRS and CDR2 YFSETQ come from the germline V gene. CDR3 sequence: CASSLTGYTGELFF. As DNA, the CDR3 is TGCGCCAGCAGCTTGACAGGGTACACCGGGGAGCTGTTTTTT.

This clonotype was counted a few times. The chain employs TRBV5-6 and TRBJ2-7; D is undetermined. This CDR3 spans 14 amino acids. The germline CDR1 and CDR2 sequences are SGHDT and YYEEEE. Trimming pared 0 bases from V and 2 bases from J, leaving 9 bases between. CDR3 sequence: CASSLVGSTYEQYF. The CDR3 nucleotides are TGTGCCAGCAGCTTGGTAGGGTCGACCTACGAGCAGTACTTC. Based on the CDR3 plus reference TRBV5-6 and TRBJ2-7, the full variable domain is DAGVTQSPTHLIKTRGQQVTLRCSPKSGHDTVSWYQQALGQGPQFIFQYYEEEERQRGNFPDRFSGHQFPNYSSELNVNALLLGDSALYLCASSLVGSTYEQYFGPGTRLTVT.

This rearrangement joins TRBV5-1 to TRBJ2-1; TRBD2 might be the D (6 bases). The CDR3 runs to 15 residues. V lost 5 bases and J 7 bases, leaving 19 bases between the germline ends. Germline CDR1 SGHRS, CDR2 YFSETQ. CDR3 residues: CASSIPGAGINEQFF. The CDR3 DNA reads as TGCGCCAGCAGTATACCCGGGGCGGGAATTAATGAGCAGTTCTTC.

The chain combines TRBV12-3 or TRBV12-4 with TRBJ1-5; D may be TRBD1 (5 bases). V was clipped by 8 bases and J by 0 bases, with 29 bases between them. The CDR3 contains 20 residues. The CDR3 loop is CASGVWGLSTGPNSNQPQHF. CDR3 bases: TGTGCCAGCGGAGTTTGGGGACTCTCTACCGGACCGAATAGCAATCAGCCCCAGCATTTT.

This clonotype was counted only a few times. CDR3 protein: CASSPARRLDTQYF. CDR3 coding DNA: TGTGCCAGCAGCCCGGCCCGGCGGCTAGATACGCAGTATTTT. The chain has TRBV7-2 and TRBJ2-3; D unclear. CDR1 is SGHTA and CDR2 is FQGNSA in the germline V gene. The CDR3 runs to 14 residues. Trimming left V 5 bases short and J 5 bases short, with 14 bases between.

This clonotype showed up just a few times. The chain combines TRBV5-1 with TRBJ1-3; TRBD1 might be the D (5 bases). Trimming took off 2 bases at V and 4 bases at J, with 16 bases between the two ends. There are 16 residues in the CDR3. In germline, CDR1 is SGHRS, CDR2 YFSETQ. The CDR3: CASSFGTALGGNTIYF. The CDR3 coding sequence is TGCGCCAGCAGCTTCGGGACCGCACTCGGGGGAAACACCATATATTTT.

This clonotype was detected many times. The chain links TRBV14 to TRBJ2-6; D is unresolved. The ends were cut back, 4 bases at V and 0 bases at J, with 4 bases in the middle. Per germline, CDR1 SGHDN and CDR2 FVKESK. This CDR3 spans 14 amino acids. CDR3 bases: TGTGCCAGCAGCCGCGGCTCTGGGGCCAACGTCCTGACTTTC. Its protein is CASSRGSGANVLTF. Variable domain in full (rest from reference TRBV14 and TRBJ2-6): EAGVTQFPSHSVIEKGQTVTLRCDPISGHDNLYWYRRVMGKEIKFLLHFVKESKQDESGMPNNRFLAERTGGTYSTLKVQPAELEDSGVYFCASSRGSGANVLTFGAGSRLTVL.

This sequence joins TRBV1 and TRBJ2-3; the D call in the table, TRBD2, was not verified against the DNA. TRBV1 is annotated as a pseudogene. This CDR3 is built from 18 residues. CDR3 nucleotide sequence: TGCACCAGCAGCCGGGGGGGAACCGGGACTAGCCTCACAGATACGCAGTATTTT. Protein product: CTSSRGGTGTSLTDTQYF.

This clonotype was found a few times. The genes are TRBV7-9 and TRBJ2-4; 7 positions match TRBD1. CDR3 length equals 20 residues. CDR1 SEHNR and CDR2 FQNEAQ come from the germline V gene (reference sequence). V shed 2 bases and J 2 bases; nucleotides not matched to a gene: 18. CDR3 DNA: TGTGCCAGCAGCTTATTTTCGACAGGGATTTTCCCTCTACCCAAAAACATTCAGTACTTC. It translates to CASSLFSTGIFPLPKNIQYF.

This clonotype was counted many times. The rearrangement links TRBV20-1 to TRBJ2-3, with D possibly matching TRBD2 (6 bases). CDR1 and CDR2 (germline): DFQATT, SNEGSKA (reference sequence). CDR3 size: 17 residues. V shed 0 bases and J shed 4 bases, with 20 bases lying between them. CDR3 bases: TGCAGTGCTAGAGATCGACCCCGACTAGACATCGCAGATACGCAGTATTTT. The encoded protein is CSARDRPRLDIADTQYF.

Only a few counts were recorded for this clonotype. In DNA, the CDR3 is TGCGCCAGCAGCATGGGACCAGGCGAGCGTACGCAGTATTTT. As protein: CASSMGPGERTQYF. The chain has TRBV5-1 and TRBJ2-3; tentatively, D is TRBD1 or TRBD2 (5 bases each). Deletions cut 4 bases from V and 8 bases from J, with 17 bases between. This CDR3 contains 14 residues. CDR1 is SGHRS and CDR2 is YFSETQ in the germline V gene.

This clonotype showed up just a few times. The chain links TRBV12-3 or TRBV12-4 to TRBJ2-3, with 11 bases that match TRBD2. V lost 7 bases, J lost 4 bases, and 4 bases stayed unmatched. CDR3 length: 14 amino acids. CDR3 in amino acids: CASTRLAGPDTQYF. The CDR3 nucleotides read TGTGCCAGCACCCGACTAGCGGGGCCAGATACGCAGTATTTT.

The chain carries TRBV5-1 and TRBJ2-2; no definite D call. The CDR3 spans 15 residues. The V end was cut by 0 bases, the J end by 4 bases, with 10 bases between. Germline assignment: CDR1 SGHRS and CDR2 YFSETQ. Here the CDR3 reads CASSLDHSSTGELFF. As DNA, the CDR3 is TGCGCCAGCAGCTTGGATCACAGCTCCACCGGGGAGCTGTTTTTT. The full variable domain, in which reference TRBV5-1 and TRBJ2-2 provide the parts outside the CDR3, is KAGVTQTPRYLIKTRGQQVTLSCSPISGHRSVSWYQQTPGQGLQFLFEYFSETQRNKGNFPGRFSGRQFSNSRSEMNVSTLELGDSALYLCASSLDHSSTGELFFGEGSRLTVL.

V gene TRBV11-2 combines with J gene TRBJ1-1, with 8 bases fitting TRBD1. The CDR3 is 15 residues long. Trimming at V came to 7 bases and at J to 4 bases, leaving 11 bases not matched to a gene. Germline values: CDR1 SGHAT, CDR2 FQNNGV. The CDR3 reads CASNPNRGFITEAFF. The CDR3 coding sequence is TGTGCCAGCAACCCTAACAGGGGGTTTATCACTGAAGCTTTCTTT.

The genes are TRBV24-1 and TRBJ2-5; D remains unclear. In germline, CDR1 is KGHDR, CDR2 SFDVKD. The germline V and J ends were trimmed by 1 base and 4 bases, with 6 bases remaining between them. This CDR3 spans 13 amino acids. In DNA, the CDR3 is TGTGCCACCAGTGATTTTCTCCGAGAGACCCAGTACTTC. Translating it yields CATSDFLRETQYF.

There are many counts of this clonotype. The rearrangement uses TRBV7-8 and TRBJ2-1, with unresolved D. The CDR3 covers 13 residues. Germline CDR1 reads SGHVS; CDR2 reads FQNEAQ. Trimming took 2 bases from V and 7 from J, leaving 9 bases between them. The DNA of the CDR3 is TGTGCCAGCAGCTTACCAGCCGGGAATGAGCAGTTCTTC. This sequence encodes CASSLPAGNEQFF.

In its sample, this clonotype was seen a few times. V is TRBV29-1 and J is TRBJ1-1; no definite D call. V was trimmed by 0 bases and J by 4 bases, leaving 12 bases between them. CDR3 length: 14 residues. Germline CDR1 reads SQVTM; CDR2 reads ANQGSEA. Here the CDR3 DNA reads TGCAGCGTTGAAGACTCGTGGAGGGCCACTGAAGCTTTCTTT. This sequence encodes CSVEDSWRATEAFF.